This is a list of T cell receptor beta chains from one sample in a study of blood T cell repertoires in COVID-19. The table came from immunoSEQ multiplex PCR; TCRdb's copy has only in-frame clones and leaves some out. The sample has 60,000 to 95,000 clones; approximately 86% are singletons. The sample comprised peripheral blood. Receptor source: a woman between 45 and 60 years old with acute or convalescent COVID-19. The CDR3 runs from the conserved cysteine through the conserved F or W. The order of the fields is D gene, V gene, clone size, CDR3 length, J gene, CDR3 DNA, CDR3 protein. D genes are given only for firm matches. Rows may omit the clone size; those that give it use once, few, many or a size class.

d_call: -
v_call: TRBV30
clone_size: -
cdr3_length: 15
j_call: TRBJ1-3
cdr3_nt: TGTGCCTGGAGTATTAGAAGAGGTGCTGGAAACACCATATATTTT
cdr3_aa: CAWSIRRGAGNTIYF

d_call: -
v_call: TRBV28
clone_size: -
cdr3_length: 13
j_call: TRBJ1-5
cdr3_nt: TGTGCCAGCAGACAGGGAGTCAATCAGCCCCAGCATTTT
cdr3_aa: CASRQGVNQPQHF

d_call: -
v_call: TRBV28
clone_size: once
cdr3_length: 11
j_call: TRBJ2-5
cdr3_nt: TGTGCCAGCAGTTTCGGGGAGACCCAGTACTTC
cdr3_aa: CASSFGETQYF

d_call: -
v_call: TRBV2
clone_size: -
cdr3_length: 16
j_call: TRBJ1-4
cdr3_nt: TGTGCCAGCAGTGATCCTGCAGGAGGTTGGGCCGAAAAACTGTTTTTT
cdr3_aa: CASSDPAGGWAEKLFF

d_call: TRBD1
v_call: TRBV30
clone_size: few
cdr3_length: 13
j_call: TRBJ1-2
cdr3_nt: TGTGCCTGGAGACCAGGGGGCGCCGGTGGCTACACCTTC
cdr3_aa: CAWRPGGAGGYTF

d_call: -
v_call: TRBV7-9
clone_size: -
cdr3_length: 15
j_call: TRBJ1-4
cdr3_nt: TGTGCCAGCAGCTCCGGGGGGGGCGCTAATGAAAAACTGTTTTTT
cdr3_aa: CASSSGGGANEKLFF

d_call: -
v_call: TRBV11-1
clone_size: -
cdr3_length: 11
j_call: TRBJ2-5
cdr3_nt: TGTGCCAGCAGGAGAGCGGAGACCCAGTACTTC
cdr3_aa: CASRRAETQYF

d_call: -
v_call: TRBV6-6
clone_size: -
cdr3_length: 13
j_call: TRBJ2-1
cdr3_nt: TGTGCCAGCAGTTTCCACGAGGAAAATGAGCAGTTCTTC
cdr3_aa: CASSFHEENEQFF

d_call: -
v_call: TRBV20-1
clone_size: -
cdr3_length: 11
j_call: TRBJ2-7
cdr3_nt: TGCAGTGCCGTATCCTCCTACGAGCAGTACTTC
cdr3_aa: CSAVSSYEQYF

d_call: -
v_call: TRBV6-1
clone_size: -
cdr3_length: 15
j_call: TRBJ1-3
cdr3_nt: TGTGCCAGCAGTGAAGCACTCAACTCTGGAAACACCATATATTTT
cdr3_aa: CASSEALNSGNTIYF

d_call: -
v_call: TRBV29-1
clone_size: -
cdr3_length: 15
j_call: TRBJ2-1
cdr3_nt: TGCAGCGTTGCGTCAGGGTCCCAGGGTTGGAATGAGCAGTTCTTC
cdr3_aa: CSVASGSQGWNEQFF

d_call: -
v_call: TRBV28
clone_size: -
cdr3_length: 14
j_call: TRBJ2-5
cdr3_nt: TGTGCCAGCAGTCTCGGGGGGCCTCAGGAGACCCAGTACTTC
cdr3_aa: CASSLGGPQETQYF

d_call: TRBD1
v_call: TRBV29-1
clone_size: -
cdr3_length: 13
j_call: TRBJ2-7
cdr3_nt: TGCAGCGTGCCGGGGGACAGGGGCTACGAGCAGTACTTC
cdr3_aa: CSVPGDRGYEQYF

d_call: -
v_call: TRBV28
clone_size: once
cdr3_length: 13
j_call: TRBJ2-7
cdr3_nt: TGTGCCAGCAGTTCCGGACAGTTACGCGAGCAGTACTTC
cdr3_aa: CASSSGQLREQYF

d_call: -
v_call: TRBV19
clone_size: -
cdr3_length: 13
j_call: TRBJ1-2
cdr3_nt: TGTGCCAGTAGGCCCGACAGGAACTATGGCTACACCTTC
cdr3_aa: CASRPDRNYGYTF

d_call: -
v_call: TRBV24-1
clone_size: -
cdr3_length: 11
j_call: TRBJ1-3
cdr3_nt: TGTGCCACCAGTGACGGTTACACCATATATTTT
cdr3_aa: CATSDGYTIYF

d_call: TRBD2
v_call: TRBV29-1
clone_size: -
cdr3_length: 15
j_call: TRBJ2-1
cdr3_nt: TGCAGCGTGGGACTAGCGGGAAGGATTAGGCATGAGCAGTTCTTC
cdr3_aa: CSVGLAGRIRHEQFF

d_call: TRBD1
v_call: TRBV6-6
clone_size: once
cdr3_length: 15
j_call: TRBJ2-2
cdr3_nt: TGTGCCAGCAGTTATGGGACAGGGATCGCCGGGGAGCTGTTTTTT
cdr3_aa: CASSYGTGIAGELFF

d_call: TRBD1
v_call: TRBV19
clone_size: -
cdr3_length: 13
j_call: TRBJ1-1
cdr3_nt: TGTGCCAGTAGCCCAACAGGGGGCACTGAAGCTTTCTTT
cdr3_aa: CASSPTGGTEAFF

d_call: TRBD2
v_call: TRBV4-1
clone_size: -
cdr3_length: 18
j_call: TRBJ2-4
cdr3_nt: TGCGCCAGCAGCCCTGGACTAGCGGGGGGGCTAGCCAAAAACATTCAGTACTTC
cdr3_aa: CASSPGLAGGLAKNIQYF

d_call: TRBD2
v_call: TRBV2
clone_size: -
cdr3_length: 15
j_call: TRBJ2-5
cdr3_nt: TGTGCCACCAGACCCCCGGGACTAGCGATAGAGACCCAGTACTTC
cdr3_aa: CATRPPGLAIETQYF

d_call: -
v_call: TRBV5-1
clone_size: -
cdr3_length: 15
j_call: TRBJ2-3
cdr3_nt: TGCGCCAGCAGCTTTTCCGGAGACCGCACAGATACGCAGTATTTT
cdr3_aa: CASSFSGDRTDTQYF

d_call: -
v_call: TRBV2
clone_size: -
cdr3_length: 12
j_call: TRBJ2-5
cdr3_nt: TGTGCCAGCATCCTAGCTGGGGAGACCCAGTACTTC
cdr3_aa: CASILAGETQYF

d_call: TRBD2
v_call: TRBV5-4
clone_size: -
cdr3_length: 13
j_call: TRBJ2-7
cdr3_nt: TGTGCCAGCAGCTCCCGGACTAGCGAGGAGCAGTACTTC
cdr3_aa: CASSSRTSEEQYF

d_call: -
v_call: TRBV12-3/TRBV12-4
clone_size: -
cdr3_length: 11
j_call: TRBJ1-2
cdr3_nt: TGTGCCAGCAGGTACAGGGAGAGCTACACCTTC
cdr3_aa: CASRYRESYTF

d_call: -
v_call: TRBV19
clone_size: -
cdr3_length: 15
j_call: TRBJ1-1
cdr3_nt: TGTGCCAGTAGTATAATGCCGGACGGGGACACTGAAGCTTTCTTT
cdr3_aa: CASSIMPDGDTEAFF

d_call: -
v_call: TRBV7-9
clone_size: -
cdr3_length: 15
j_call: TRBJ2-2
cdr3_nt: TGTGCCAGCAGCCAGGACATTGGCCCGATCGGGGAGCTGTTTTTT
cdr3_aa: CASSQDIGPIGELFF

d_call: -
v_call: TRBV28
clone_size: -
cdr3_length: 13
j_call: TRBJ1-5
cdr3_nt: TGTGCCAGCAGTTGGGGCAGCAATCAGCCCCAGCATTTT
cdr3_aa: CASSWGSNQPQHF

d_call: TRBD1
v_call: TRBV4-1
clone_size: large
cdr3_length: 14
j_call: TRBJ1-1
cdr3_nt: TGCGCCAGCAGCAAAAAGACAGGGGGCACTGAAGCTTTCTTT
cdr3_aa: CASSKKTGGTEAFF

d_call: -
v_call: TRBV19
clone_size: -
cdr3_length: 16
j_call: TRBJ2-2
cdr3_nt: TGTGCCAGTAGTATAGTTACGACCGGGGGAGGCGGGGAGCTGTTTTTT
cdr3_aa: CASSIVTTGGGGELFF